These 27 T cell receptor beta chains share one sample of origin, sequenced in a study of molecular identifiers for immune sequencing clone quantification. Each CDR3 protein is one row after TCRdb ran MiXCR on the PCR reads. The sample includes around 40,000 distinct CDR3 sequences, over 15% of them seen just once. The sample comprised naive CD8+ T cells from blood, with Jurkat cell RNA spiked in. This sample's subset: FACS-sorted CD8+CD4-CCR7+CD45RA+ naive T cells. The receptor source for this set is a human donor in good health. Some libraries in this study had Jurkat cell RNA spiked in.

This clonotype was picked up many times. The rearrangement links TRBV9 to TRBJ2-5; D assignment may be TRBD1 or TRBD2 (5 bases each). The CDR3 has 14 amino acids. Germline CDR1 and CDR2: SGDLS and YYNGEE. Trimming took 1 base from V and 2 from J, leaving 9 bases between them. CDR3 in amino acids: CASSVQGAQETQYF. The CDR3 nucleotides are TGTGCCAGCAGCGTACAGGGAGCTCAAGAGACCCAGTACTTC.

The CDR3 nucleotides read TGTGCCAGTACCATAGACCCCTCGGCAGATACGCAGTATTTT. Encoded protein: CASTIDPSADTQYF. This chain links TRBV19 with TRBJ2-3; no clear D gene. Germline V gene data show CDR1 as LNHDA and CDR2 as SQIVND (reference sequence). Trimming shortened V by 7 bases and J by 4 bases, and 15 bases separated the two germline ends. This CDR3 is 14 amino acids long.

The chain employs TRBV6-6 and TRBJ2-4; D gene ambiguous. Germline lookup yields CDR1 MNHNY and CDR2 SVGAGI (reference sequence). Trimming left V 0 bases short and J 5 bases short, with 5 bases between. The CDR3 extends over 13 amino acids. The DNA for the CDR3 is TGTGCCAGCAGTTACTCGGACCAAAACATTCAGTACTTC. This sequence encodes CASSYSDQNIQYF.

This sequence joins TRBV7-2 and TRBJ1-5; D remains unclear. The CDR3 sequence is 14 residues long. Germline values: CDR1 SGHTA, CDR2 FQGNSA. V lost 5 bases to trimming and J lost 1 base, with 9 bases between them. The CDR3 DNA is TGTGCCAGCAGCCTCCCCGACAGCAATCAGCCCCAGCATTTT. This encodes CASSLPDSNQPQHF.

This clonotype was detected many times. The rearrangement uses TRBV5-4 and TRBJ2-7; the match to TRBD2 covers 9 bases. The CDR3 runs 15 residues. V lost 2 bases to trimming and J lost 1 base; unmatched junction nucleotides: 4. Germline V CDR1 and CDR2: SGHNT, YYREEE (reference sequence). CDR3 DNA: TGTGCCAGCAGCTTAATGAGCGGGAGGTCCTACGAGCAGTACTTC. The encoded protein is CASSLMSGRSYEQYF.

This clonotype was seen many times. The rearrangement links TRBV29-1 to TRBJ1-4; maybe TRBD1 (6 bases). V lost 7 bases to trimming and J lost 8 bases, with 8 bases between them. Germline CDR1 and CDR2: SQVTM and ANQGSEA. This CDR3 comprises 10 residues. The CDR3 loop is CSAGGEKLFF. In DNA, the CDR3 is TGCAGCGCGGGGGGCGAAAAACTGTTTTTT. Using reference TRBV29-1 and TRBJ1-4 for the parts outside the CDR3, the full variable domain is SAVISQKPSRDICQRGTSLTIQCQVDSQVTMMFWYRQQPGQSLTLIATANQGSEATYESGFVIDKFPISRPNLTFSTLTVSNMSPEDSSIYLCSAGGEKLFFGSGTQLSVL.

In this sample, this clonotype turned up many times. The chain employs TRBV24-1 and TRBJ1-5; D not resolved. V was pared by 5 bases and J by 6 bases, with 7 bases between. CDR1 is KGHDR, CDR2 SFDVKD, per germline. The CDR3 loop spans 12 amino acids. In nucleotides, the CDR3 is TGTGCCACCAGTGCTCGGGGTCAGCCCCAGCATTTT. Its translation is CATSARGQPQHF.

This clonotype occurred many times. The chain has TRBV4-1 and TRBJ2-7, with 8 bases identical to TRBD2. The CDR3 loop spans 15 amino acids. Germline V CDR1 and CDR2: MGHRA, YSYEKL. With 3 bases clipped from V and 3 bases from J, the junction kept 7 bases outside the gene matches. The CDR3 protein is CASSQKTSEYYEQYF. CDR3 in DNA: TGCGCCAGCAGCCAGAAGACTAGCGAGTACTACGAGCAGTACTTC.

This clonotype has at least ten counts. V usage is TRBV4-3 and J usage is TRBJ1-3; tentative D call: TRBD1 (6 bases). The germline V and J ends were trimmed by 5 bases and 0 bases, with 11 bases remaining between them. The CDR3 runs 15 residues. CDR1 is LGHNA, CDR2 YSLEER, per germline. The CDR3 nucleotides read TGCGCCAGCAGCGAGGGACACCACTCTGGAAACACCATATATTTT. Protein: CASSEGHHSGNTIYF.

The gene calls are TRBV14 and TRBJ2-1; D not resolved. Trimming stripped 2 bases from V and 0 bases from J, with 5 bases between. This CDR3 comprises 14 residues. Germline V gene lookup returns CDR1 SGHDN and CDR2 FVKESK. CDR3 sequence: CASSQQASYNEQFF. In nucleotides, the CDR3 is TGTGCCAGCAGCCAACAGGCCTCCTACAATGAGCAGTTCTTC.

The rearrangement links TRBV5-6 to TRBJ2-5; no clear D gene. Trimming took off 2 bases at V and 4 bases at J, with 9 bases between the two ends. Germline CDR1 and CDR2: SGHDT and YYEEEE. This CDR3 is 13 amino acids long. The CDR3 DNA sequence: TGTGCCAGCAGCTTTTCCTCAGGAGAGACCCAGTACTTC. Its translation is CASSFSSGETQYF.

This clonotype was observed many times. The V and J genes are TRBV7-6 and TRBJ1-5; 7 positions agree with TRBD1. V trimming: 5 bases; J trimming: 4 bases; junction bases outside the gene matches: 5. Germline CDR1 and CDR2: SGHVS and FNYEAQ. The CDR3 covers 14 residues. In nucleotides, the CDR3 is TGTGCCAGCAGCCGGGACAGCCAGAATCAGCCCCAGCATTTT. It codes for CASSRDSQNQPQHF.

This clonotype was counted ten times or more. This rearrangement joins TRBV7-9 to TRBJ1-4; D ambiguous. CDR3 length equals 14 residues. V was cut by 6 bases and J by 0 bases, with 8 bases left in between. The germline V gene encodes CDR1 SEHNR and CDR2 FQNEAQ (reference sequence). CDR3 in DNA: TGTGCCAGCAGTGAGTCTACAACTAATGAAAAACTGTTTTTT. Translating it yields CASSESTTNEKLFF. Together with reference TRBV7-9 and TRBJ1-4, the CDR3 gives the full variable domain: DTGVSQNPRHKITKRGQNVTFRCDPISEHNRLYWYRQTLGQGPEFLTYFQNEAQLEKSRLLSDRFSAERPKGSFSTLEIQRTEQGDSAMYLCASSESTTNEKLFFGSGTQLSVL.

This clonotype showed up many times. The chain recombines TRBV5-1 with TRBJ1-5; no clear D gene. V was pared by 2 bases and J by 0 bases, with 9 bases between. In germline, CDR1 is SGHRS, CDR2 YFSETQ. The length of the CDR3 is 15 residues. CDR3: CASSLGDHSNQPQHF. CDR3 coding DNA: TGCGCCAGCAGCTTAGGAGACCATAGCAATCAGCCCCAGCATTTT. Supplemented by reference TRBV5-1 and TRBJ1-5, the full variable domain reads KAGVTQTPRYLIKTRGQQVTLSCSPISGHRSVSWYQQTPGQGLQFLFEYFSETQRNKGNFPGRFSGRQFSNSRSEMNVSTLELGDSALYLCASSLGDHSNQPQHFGDGTRLSIL.

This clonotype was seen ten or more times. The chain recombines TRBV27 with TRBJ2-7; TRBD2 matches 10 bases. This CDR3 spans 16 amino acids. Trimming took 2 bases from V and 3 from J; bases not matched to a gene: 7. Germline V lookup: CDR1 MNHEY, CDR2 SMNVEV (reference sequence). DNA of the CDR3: TGTGCCAGCAGTTTAGTCTCGCCTAGCGGGAGCTACGAGCAGTACTTC. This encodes CASSLVSPSGSYEQYF.

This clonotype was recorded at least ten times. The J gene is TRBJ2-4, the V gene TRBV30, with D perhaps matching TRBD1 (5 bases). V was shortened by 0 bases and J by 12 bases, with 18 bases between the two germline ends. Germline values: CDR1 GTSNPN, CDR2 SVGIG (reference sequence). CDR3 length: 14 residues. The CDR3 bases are TGTGCCTGGAGTGTAGGCCAGGGAAGTTGGGGTCAGTACTTC. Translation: CAWSVGQGSWGQYF. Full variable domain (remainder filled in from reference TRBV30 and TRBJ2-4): SQTIHQWPATLVQPVGSPLSLECTVEGTSNPNLYWYRQAAGRGLQLLFYSVGIGQISSEVPQNLSASRPQDRQFILSSKKLLLSDSGFYLCAWSVGQGSWGQYFGAGTRLSVL.

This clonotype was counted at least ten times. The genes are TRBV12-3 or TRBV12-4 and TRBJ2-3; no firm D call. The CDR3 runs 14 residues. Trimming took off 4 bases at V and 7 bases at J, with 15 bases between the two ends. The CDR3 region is CASSWTHAANTQYF. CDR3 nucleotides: TGTGCCAGCAGTTGGACCCACGCTGCGAATACGCAGTATTTT.

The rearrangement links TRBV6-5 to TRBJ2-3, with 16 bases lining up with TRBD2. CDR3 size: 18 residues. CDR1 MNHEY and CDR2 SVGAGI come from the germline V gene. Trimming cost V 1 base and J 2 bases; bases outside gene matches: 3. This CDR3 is CASSYYGTSGGVTDTQYF. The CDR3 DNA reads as TGTGCCAGCAGTTACTATGGGACTAGCGGGGGGGTCACAGATACGCAGTATTTT.

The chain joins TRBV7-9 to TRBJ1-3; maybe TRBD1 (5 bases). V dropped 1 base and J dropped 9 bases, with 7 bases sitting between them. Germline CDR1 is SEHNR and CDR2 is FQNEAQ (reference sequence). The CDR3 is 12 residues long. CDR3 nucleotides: TGTGCCAGCAGCTTAGAGGGGACCACCATATATTTT. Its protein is CASSLEGTTIYF.

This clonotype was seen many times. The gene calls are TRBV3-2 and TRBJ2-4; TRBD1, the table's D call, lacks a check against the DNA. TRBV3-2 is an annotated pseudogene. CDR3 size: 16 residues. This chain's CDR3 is CASSKDRVAAKNIQYF. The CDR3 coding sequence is TGTGCCAGCAGCAAAGACAGGGTTGCGGCCAAAAACATTCAGTACTTC.

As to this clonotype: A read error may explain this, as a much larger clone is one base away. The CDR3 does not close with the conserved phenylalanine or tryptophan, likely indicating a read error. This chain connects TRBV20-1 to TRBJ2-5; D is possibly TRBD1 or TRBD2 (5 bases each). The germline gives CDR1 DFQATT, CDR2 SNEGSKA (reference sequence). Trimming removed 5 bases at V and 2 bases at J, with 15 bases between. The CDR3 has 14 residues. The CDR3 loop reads CSAYRPGPQETQYS. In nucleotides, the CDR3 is TGCAGTGCTTACAGACCGGGACCGCAAGAGACCCAGTACTCC.

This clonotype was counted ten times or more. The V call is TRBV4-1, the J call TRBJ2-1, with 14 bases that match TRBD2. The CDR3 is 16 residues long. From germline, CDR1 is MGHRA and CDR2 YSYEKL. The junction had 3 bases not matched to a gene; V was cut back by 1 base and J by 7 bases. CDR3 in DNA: TGCGCCAGCAGCCAAGGGACTAGCGGGGGGAAGAATGAGCAGTTCTTC. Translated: CASSQGTSGGKNEQFF.

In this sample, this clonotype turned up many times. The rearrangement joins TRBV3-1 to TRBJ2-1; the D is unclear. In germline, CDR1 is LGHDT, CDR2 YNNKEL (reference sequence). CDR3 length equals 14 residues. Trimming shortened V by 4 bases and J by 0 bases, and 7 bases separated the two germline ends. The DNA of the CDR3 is TGTGCCAGCAGCCGTCCTAGCTCCTACAATGAGCAGTTCTTC. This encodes CASSRPSSYNEQFF.

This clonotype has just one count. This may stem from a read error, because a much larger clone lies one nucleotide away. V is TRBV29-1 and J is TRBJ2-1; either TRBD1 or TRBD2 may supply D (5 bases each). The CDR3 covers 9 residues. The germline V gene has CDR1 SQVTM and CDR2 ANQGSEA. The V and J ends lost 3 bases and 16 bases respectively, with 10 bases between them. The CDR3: CSVDRGLFF. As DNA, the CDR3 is TGCAGCGTTGATCGGGGCTTATTCTTC.

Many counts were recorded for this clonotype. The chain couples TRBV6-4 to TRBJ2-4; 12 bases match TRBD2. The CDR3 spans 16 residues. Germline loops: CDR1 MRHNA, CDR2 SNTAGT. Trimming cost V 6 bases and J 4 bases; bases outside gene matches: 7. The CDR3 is CASSSDGTSGKNIQYF. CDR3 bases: TGTGCCAGCAGCTCAGATGGGACTAGCGGGAAAAACATTCAGTACTTC.

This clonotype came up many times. The CDR3 region is CASSQDRAPNYEQYF. The CDR3 DNA follows: TGCGCCAGCAGCCAAGATCGGGCACCGAACTACGAGCAGTACTTC. This chain uses TRBV4-3 with TRBJ2-7; D ambiguous. The length of the CDR3 is 15 residues. Germline V gene lookup returns CDR1 LGHNA and CDR2 YSLEER. V was shortened by 0 bases and J by 3 bases, with 12 bases between the two germline ends.

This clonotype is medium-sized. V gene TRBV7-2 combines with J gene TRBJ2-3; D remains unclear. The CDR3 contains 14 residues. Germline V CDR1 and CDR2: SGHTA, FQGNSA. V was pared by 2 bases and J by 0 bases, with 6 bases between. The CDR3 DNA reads TGTGCCAGCAGCTTATTAGGAAGCACAGATACGCAGTATTTT. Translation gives CASSLLGSTDTQYF.